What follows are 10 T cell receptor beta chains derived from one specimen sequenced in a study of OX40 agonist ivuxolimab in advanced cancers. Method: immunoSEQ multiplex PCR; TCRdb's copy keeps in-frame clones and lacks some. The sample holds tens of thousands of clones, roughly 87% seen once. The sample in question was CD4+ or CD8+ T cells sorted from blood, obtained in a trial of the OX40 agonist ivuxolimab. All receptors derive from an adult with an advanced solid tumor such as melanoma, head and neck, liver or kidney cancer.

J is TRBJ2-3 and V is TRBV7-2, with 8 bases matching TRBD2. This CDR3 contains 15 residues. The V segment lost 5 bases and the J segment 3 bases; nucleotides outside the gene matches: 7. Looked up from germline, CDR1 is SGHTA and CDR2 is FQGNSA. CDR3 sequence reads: CASSPMGLGTDTQYF. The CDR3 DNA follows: TGTGCCAGCAGCCCAATGGGACTAGGGACAGATACGCAGTATTTT.

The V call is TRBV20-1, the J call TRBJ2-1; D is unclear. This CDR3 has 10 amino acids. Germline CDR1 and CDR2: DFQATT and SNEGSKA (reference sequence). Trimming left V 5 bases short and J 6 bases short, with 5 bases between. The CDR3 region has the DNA TGCAGTGCTCCAATCAATGAGCAGTTCTTC. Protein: CSAPINEQFF.

This CDR3 reads CATSRDKGTGDGYTF. The CDR3 nucleotides are TGTGCCACCAGCAGAGATAAGGGGACAGGGGATGGCTACACCTTC. The rearrangement uses TRBV15 and TRBJ1-2; 10 bases are shared with TRBD1. Trimming removed 0 bases from V and 6 bases from J; junction bases left unmatched: 4. CDR3 length: 15 amino acids. Germline loops: CDR1 LNHNV, CDR2 YYDKDF (reference sequence).

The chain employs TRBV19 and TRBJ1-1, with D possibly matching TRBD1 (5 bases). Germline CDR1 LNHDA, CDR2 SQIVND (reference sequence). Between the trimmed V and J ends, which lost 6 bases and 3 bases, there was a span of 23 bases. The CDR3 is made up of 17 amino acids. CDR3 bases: TGTGCCAGTAGCAAGGTACCGTCAGGGAAAGCTTACACTGAAGCTTTCTTT. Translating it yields CASSKVPSGKAYTEAFF.

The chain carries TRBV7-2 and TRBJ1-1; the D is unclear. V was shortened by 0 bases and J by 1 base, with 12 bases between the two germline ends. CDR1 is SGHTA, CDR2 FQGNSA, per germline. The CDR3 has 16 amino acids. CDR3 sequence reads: CASSLASWWENTEAFF. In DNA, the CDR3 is TGTGCCAGCAGCTTAGCGTCCTGGTGGGAGAACACTGAAGCTTTCTTT.

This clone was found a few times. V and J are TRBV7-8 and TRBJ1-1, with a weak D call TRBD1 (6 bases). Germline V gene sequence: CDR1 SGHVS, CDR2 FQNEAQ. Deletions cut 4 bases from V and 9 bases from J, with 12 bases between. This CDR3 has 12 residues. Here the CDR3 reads CASSSGEGKAFF. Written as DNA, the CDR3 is TGTGCCAGCAGCTCAGGGGAAGGAAAAGCTTTCTTT. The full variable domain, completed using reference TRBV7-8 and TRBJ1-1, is GAGVSQSPRYKVAKRGQDVALRCDPISGHVSLFWYQQALGQGPEFLTYFQNEAQLDKSGLPSDRFFAERPEGSVSTLKIQRTQQEDSAVYLCASSSGEGKAFFGQGTRLTVV.

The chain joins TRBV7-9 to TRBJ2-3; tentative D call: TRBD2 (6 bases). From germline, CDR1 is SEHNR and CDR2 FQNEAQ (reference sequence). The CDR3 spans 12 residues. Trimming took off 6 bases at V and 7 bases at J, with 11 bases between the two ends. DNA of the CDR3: TGTGCCAGCAGGGGGACTGGAAATACGCAGTATTTT. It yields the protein CASRGTGNTQYF.

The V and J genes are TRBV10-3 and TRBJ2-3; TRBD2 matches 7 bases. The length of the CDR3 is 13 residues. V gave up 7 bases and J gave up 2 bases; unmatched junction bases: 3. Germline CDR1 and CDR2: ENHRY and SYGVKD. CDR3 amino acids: CAIKGTTTDTQYF. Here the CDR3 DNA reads TGTGCCATCAAGGGGACTACCACAGATACGCAGTATTTT.

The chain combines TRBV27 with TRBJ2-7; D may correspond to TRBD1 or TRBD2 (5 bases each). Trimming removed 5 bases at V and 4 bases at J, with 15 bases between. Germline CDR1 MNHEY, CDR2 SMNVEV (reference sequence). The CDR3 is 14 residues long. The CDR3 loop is CASSPKTRGYEQYF. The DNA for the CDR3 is TGTGCCAGCAGTCCTAAAACTAGGGGATACGAGCAGTACTTC.

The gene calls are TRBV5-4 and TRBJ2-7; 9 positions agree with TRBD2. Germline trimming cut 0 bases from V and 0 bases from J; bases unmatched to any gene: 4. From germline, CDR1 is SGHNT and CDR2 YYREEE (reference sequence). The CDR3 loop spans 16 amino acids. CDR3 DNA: TGTGCCAGCAGCTTGGGAGGACTAGCGTTCTCCTACGAGCAGTACTTC. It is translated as CASSLGGLAFSYEQYF.